The clone carrying this T cell receptor beta chain appeared a few times. Its antigen is as yet unknown. TCRdb re-derived calls from the reads in MiXCR, one entry per CDR3 protein. The sample contains 100,000 to 120,000 distinct CDR3 sequences, under 35% of which appear only once. The sample comes from a study of T cell repertoires in cytomegalovirus infection. Study background: Matching HLA type and CMV infection were both indicated by public TCR beta signatures.

This CDR3 has 17 amino acids. V was cut by 5 bases and J by 0 bases, with 19 bases left in between. Germline V gene sequence: CDR1 MNHNS, CDR2 SASEGT. The material was CD8+ T cells from cultured PBMCs, obtained from culture after CMV antigen stimulation. This chain uses TRBV6-1 with TRBJ1-1; no clear D gene. The TCR comes from a human donor in good health (CMV status not recorded). Some clones in this sample may be carry-over from other donors' samples. The CDR3 nucleotides are TGTGCCAGCAGTAGAAGCGCGGCGCCGTCTATGAACACTGAAGCTTTCTTT. Protein sequence: CASSRSAAPSMNTEAFF.